This is a list of T cell receptor beta chains from one sample in a study of T-cell reconstitution after alpha-beta-depleted transplantation in children. TCRdb analysed the PCR reads with MiXCR anew, one entry per CDR3 protein. The repertoire includes approximately 210,000 distinct CDR3 sequences, roughly a sixth of them detected once, and approximately 40% sits in the top ten. The input for sequencing was PBMCs, mostly from graft donor cells, taken 360 days after TCRalphabeta/CD19-depleted stem cell transplant. These receptors were collected from a male patient between 2 and 10 years old who had a stem cell transplant for acute lymphoblastic leukemia, so the T cells may come from the graft donor. CDR3s include the opening cysteine and the closing phenylalanine or tryptophan. D genes are given only for firm matches. Some rows have no size entry. The others give once, few or many, or a class for an expanded clone.

many	-	TRBV5-1	TRBJ2-5	TGCGCCAGCAACGAGCGCGAGACCCAGTACTTC	CASNERETQYF
few	-	TRBV4-2	TRBJ2-2	TGTGCCAGCAGCCCAGGAGGTGCGAACACCGGGGAGCTGTTTTTT	CASSPGGANTGELFF
-	TRBD1	TRBV19	TRBJ1-5	TGTGCCAGTAGTGCAGGGGGACAGCCCCAGCATTTT	CASSAGGQPQHF
-	TRBD1	TRBV2	TRBJ2-5	TGTGCCATCTGCCGAGTGTCCGGGACAGGGGACGAGACCCAGTACTTC	CAICRVSGTGDETQYF
few	TRBD2	TRBV9	TRBJ2-2	TGTGCCAGCAGCGAGATTGAAGGGACTAGCGACACCGGGGAGCTGTTTTTT	CASSEIEGTSDTGELFF
-	TRBD2	TRBV20-1	TRBJ2-1	TGCAGCCCTTTGGGGACTAGCGGCAGTAGCTCCTACAATGAGCAGTTCTTC	CSPLGTSGSSSYNEQFF
-	TRBD1	TRBV6-1	TRBJ1-4	TGTGCCAGCAGTGAAATCGCAGGGACAGTAGTGGATGAAAAACTGTTTTTT	CASSEIAGTVVDEKLFF
once	TRBD2	TRBV5-1	TRBJ2-3	TGCGCCAGCAGCTTGGAGAGTAGCGGGGGTTGGGATACGCAGTATTTT	CASSLESSGGWDTQYF
-	-	TRBV5-4	TRBJ1-2	TGTGCCAGCAGCCTGGACGTTGATGGCTACACCTTC	CASSLDVDGYTF
-	-	TRBV20-1	TRBJ2-5	TGCAGTGCTAGAGAAGACCCCAAGACCCAGTACTTC	CSAREDPKTQYF
-	-	TRBV20-1	TRBJ2-2	TGCAGTGCTAGAGATCGCGGCGGGGGCGCGAACACCGGGGAGCTGTTTTTT	CSARDRGGGANTGELFF
few	-	TRBV20-1	TRBJ2-5	TGCAGTGTCCCCAGGCGGGGGCGGGAGACCCAGTACTTC	CSVPRRGRETQYF
many	-	TRBV20-1	TRBJ2-1	TGCAGTGCTAGAGATTACAATGTCGGGTACAATGAGCAGTTCTTC	CSARDYNVGYNEQFF
few	-	TRBV10-3	TRBJ1-5	TGTGCCATCAGTGAGTCCGAAATACAGCCCCAGCATTTT	CAISESEIQPQHF
few	TRBD1	TRBV10-2	TRBJ2-5	TGCGCCAGCAGGACCTACGATGGGACAGGGGAAGAGACCCAGTACTTC	CASRTYDGTGEETQYF
-	TRBD1	TRBV12-3/TRBV12-4	TRBJ1-6	TGTGCCAGCAGTTTGGGGGACAGGAATTCACCCCTCCACTTT	CASSLGDRNSPLHF
-	TRBD1	TRBV7-9	TRBJ2-5	TGTGCCAGCAGCTTATCGGGACAGGGGTTTTGGGAGACCCAGTACTTC	CASSLSGQGFWETQYF